The T cell receptor beta chain under discussion was sequenced for a study of CD8+ T cells in alopecia areata. V shed 8 bases and J shed 2 bases, with 16 bases lying between them. Germline CDR1 reads SQVTM; CDR2 reads ANQGSEA. The CDR3 sequence is 13 residues long. A FACSAria was used to sort CD4+ and CD8+ T cells. These cells came from PBMCs. Study-wide results and limits: TCR sharing was clearer in mice than between patients, perhaps partly owing to patient HLA diversity.

About this clone: Its target is unknown.

As the sequencing template, cDNA was produced by extracting RNA and reverse transcribing it. Method: immunoSEQ multiplex PCR; TCRdb's copy keeps in-frame clones and lacks some. The data hold about 200,000 clones, with just over 55% observed a single time. Sample: CD8+ T cells sorted from blood. The origin of this receptor is a human donor in good health. The chain is built from TRBV29-1 and TRBJ2-7; D ambiguous. CDR3 in amino acids: CSLPPEVAYEQYF. The CDR3 coding sequence is TGCAGCCTACCCCCCGAGGTAGCCTACGAGCAGTACTTC.